This T cell receptor (beta chain) was identified during a study of cytomegalovirus exposure and HLA in healthy donors. Study in general: Earlier, 150 million to 200 million T cells were analyzed, and about 100 million unique TCR beta sequences were found among them.

Regarding this clone: Its antigen is as yet unknown. A junction end diverges from the germline sequence, so it may reflect a read error.

Study-wide points: Later analysis indicated greater clonal expansion among HLA-associated TCR beta chains than among equally common other chains. The listing of 150 to 200 TCR beta chains classed them as cytomegalovirus-associated.

This CDR3 spans 17 amino acids. The germline CDR1 and CDR2 sequences are GTSNPN and SVGIG (reference sequence). The PCR used 60 Vbeta and 13 Jbeta primers. Authors' processing steps: Counted up in a later analysis, unique TCR beta chains came to 65 million to 80 million, with 9.5 million to 13 million shared. Generated by immunoSEQ multiplex PCR, the TCRdb table keeps only in-frame clones and is missing some. That table gives V, J and clone size, and the DNA gave D and trimming. This table has 160,000 or so clones, approximately 79% appearing once. What was sequenced was PBMCs. The V gene is TRBV30, the J gene TRBJ2-6; 8 nucleotides agree with TRBD1. The clonotype comes from a man aged 40-49 years in good health and CMV-seropositive. CDR3 sequence: CAWIRASGGAGANGLTF. For the CDR3, the DNA is TGTGCCTGGATTAGAGCGTCAGGGGGCGCTGGGGCCAACGGCCTGACTTTC.